This passage covers 18 T cell receptor beta chains from one sample sequenced in a study of blood T cell repertoires in COVID-19. Sequencing used immunoSEQ multiplex PCR; TCRdb keeps in-frame clones, though not all of them. The table has almost 400,000 clones, roughly 91% seen once; the top ten hold 1.5% to 2%. Sequences were obtained from PBMCs or T cells enriched from blood (not recorded which). These receptors came from a woman in her 30s who had recovered from COVID-19.

The chain combines TRBV10-3 with TRBJ2-3; D is possibly TRBD2 (6 bases). Germline V gene lookup returns CDR1 ENHRY and CDR2 SYGVKD. Trimming stripped 7 bases from V and 1 base from J, with 12 bases between. The CDR3 covers 14 residues. The DNA of the CDR3 is TGTGCCATCAAGCCCGGAGGGGGCACAGATACGCAGTATTTT. This codes for CAIKPGGGTDTQYF.

The V call is TRBV7-2, the J call TRBJ1-2; D perhaps matches TRBD1 (5 bases). The V gene lost 5 bases and the J gene lost 4 bases, with 14 bases spanning the gap. Germline CDR1 is SGHTA and CDR2 is FQGNSA. This CDR3 comprises 14 residues. The CDR3 coding sequence is TGTGCCAGCAGCCAGACTCTGGGGGGCTATGGCTACACCTTC. Translation gives CASSQTLGGYGYTF.

This clone was seen once. V usage is TRBV6-1 and J usage is TRBJ2-1; D ambiguous. The CDR3 totals 12 residues. Trimming removed 5 bases at V and 9 bases at J, with 11 bases between. Germline CDR1 and CDR2: MNHNS and SASEGT. For the CDR3, the DNA is TGTGCCAGCAGTTCCCCTATGCTTGAGCAGTTCTTC. Residues: CASSSPMLEQFF.

The chain has TRBV9 and TRBJ1-3; D uncertain. The V and J ends lost 5 bases and 1 base respectively, with 10 bases between them. Germline CDR1 and CDR2: SGDLS and YYNGEE. The CDR3 runs 14 residues. The CDR3 DNA reads as TGTGCCAGCAGTCGGGGATCATCTGGAAACACCATATATTTT. It encodes CASSRGSSGNTIYF.

The CDR3 DNA reads TGCGCCAGCAGCCAAGTTTGGACAGTTGGTTCACCCCTCCACTTT. This sequence encodes CASSQVWTVGSPLHF. The chain is built from TRBV4-1 and TRBJ1-6; a weak D match, TRBD1 (6 bases). The CDR3 totals 15 residues. The V gene lost 1 base and the J gene lost 9 bases, with 13 bases spanning the gap. The germline gives CDR1 MGHRA, CDR2 YSYEKL.

A word on this clone: This CDR3 is also generated by other DNA sequences in the sample. This chain connects TRBV30 to TRBJ1-3; D gene uncertain. The CDR3 has 13 residues. Looked up from germline, CDR1 is GTSNPN and CDR2 is SVGIG (reference sequence). V shed 2 bases and J shed 0 bases, with 5 bases lying between them. The DNA for the CDR3 is TGTGCCTGGAGTCGAGACTCTGGAAACACCATATATTTT. Residues: CAWSRDSGNTIYF. Full variable domain (remainder filled in from reference TRBV30 and TRBJ1-3): SQTIHQWPATLVQPVGSPLSLECTVEGTSNPNLYWYRQAAGRGLQLLFYSVGIGQISSEVPQNLSASRPQDRQFILSSKKLLLSDSGFYLCAWSRDSGNTIYFGEGSWLTVV.

The V and J genes are TRBV2 and TRBJ2-1, with D perhaps TRBD2 (6 bases). CDR1 and CDR2 from the germline V gene are SNHLY and FYNNEI. The CDR3 is made up of 16 amino acids. V dropped 3 bases and J dropped 7 bases, with 19 bases sitting between them. In nucleotides, the CDR3 is TGTGCCAGCAGTGATCGGCGGGGTAGTACGAGAAATGAGCAGTTCTTC. Encoded protein: CASSDRRGSTRNEQFF.

The chain uses TRBV24-1 and TRBJ2-1, with D perhaps TRBD2 (6 bases). The CDR3 is 15 amino acids. Germline V CDR1 and CDR2: KGHDR, SFDVKD. Trimming removed 5 bases from V and 3 bases from J, with 13 bases in between. Written as DNA, the CDR3 is TGTGCCACCAGTGGGAGGGATTCACTCTACAATGAGCAGTTCTTC. Translating gives CATSGRDSLYNEQFF.

The V and J genes are TRBV5-6 and TRBJ1-2; tentative D call: TRBD1 (5 bases). The V gene lost 1 base and the J gene lost 4 bases, with 20 bases spanning the gap. CDR1 and CDR2 (germline): SGHDT, YYEEEE. The CDR3 is 17 amino acids. Here the CDR3 DNA reads TGTGCCAGCAGCTTGTCGGGACTCCAAATGGGGGGCTATGGCTACACCTTC. This gives the protein CASSLSGLQMGGYGYTF.

CDR3 loop: CASSPSRDSSFYGYTF. The CDR3 DNA reads TGTGCCAGTAGCCCAAGTCGGGACAGTTCCTTCTATGGCTACACCTTC. This chain connects TRBV19 to TRBJ1-2, with 7 positions matching TRBD1. The germline V gene has CDR1 LNHDA and CDR2 SQIVND (reference sequence). V was pared by 6 bases and J by 4 bases, with 14 bases of the junction left unmatched. The CDR3 is made up of 16 amino acids.

V is TRBV19 and J is TRBJ1-5; D perhaps matches TRBD1 (6 bases). CDR1 and CDR2 (germline): LNHDA, SQIVND (reference sequence). The V gene lost 5 bases and the J gene lost 0 bases, with 14 bases spanning the gap. The CDR3 runs 16 residues. The CDR3 spells CASSSRGQLSNQPQHF. The CDR3 coding sequence is TGTGCCAGTAGTTCACGAGGACAGCTTAGCAATCAGCCCCAGCATTTT.

The rearrangement links TRBV10-3 to TRBJ2-1, with 13 nucleotides matching TRBD2. Germline-derived CDR1 and CDR2 are ENHRY and SYGVKD. V shed 3 bases and J 5 bases; nucleotides not matched to a gene: 1. The CDR3 is made up of 15 amino acids. The CDR3 DNA is TGTGCCATCAGTGAACTAGCGGGGGGGGACAATGAGCAGTTCTTC. Protein product: CAISELAGGDNEQFF.

This clone came up once. The CDR3 here is CATQGVRHNEQFF. For the CDR3, the DNA is TGTGCCACCCAAGGGGTCCGGCACAATGAGCAGTTCTTC. The gene calls are TRBV19 and TRBJ2-1, with D tentatively TRBD1 (5 bases). V lost 10 bases and J lost 5, with 15 bases in between. CDR1 is LNHDA and CDR2 is SQIVND in the germline V gene (reference sequence). This CDR3 is built from 13 residues.

The V gene is TRBV5-1, the J gene TRBJ1-6; 8 bases match TRBD1. With V trimmed by 3 bases and J by 4 bases, 3 bases remained unmatched. The CDR3 is made up of 15 amino acids. The germline V gene encodes CDR1 SGHRS and CDR2 YFSETQ. CDR3 sequence: CASSWGTGYNSPLHF. The CDR3 DNA is TGCGCCAGCAGCTGGGGGACAGGTTATAATTCACCCCTCCACTTT.

The chain couples TRBV27 to TRBJ1-3, with a tentative D call TRBD1 (6 bases). Germline V gene lookup returns CDR1 MNHEY and CDR2 SMNVEV (reference sequence). There are 15 residues in the CDR3. Trimming cost V 6 bases and J 0 bases, with 12 bases left between them. The CDR3 sequence: CASSEGGFSGNTIYF. CDR3 nucleotides: TGTGCCAGCAGCGAGGGGGGGTTCTCTGGAAACACCATATATTTT.

The chain carries TRBV7-8 and TRBJ1-2; TRBD1 aligns across 8 bases. The CDR3 has 15 amino acids. After removal of 2 bases from V and 3 bases from J, the junction contained 5 bases not matched to a gene. CDR1 is SGHVS and CDR2 is FQNEAQ in the germline V gene. The CDR3 is CASSLTGGLDYGYTF. CDR3 in DNA: TGTGCCAGCAGCTTAACAGGGGGGCTGGACTATGGCTACACCTTC.

The chain combines TRBV30 with TRBJ1-4; D remains unclear. The CDR3 consists of 17 residues. The V end lost 2 bases, the J end lost 2 bases, and 18 bases lay between the germline ends. Per germline, CDR1 GTSNPN and CDR2 SVGIG (reference sequence). The CDR3 DNA reads TGTGCCTGGAGTTTCGACTTACCCGGGAGGACTAATGAAAAACTGTTTTTT. Amino acids: CAWSFDLPGRTNEKLFF.

J is TRBJ2-4 and V is TRBV11-2; D call uncertain. From germline, CDR1 is SGHAT and CDR2 FQNNGV. There are 15 residues in the CDR3. V gave up 3 bases and J gave up 0 bases, with 9 bases separating them. CDR3 loop: CASSFVQLAKNIQYF. DNA for the CDR3: TGTGCCAGCAGCTTTGTACAGCTAGCCAAAAACATTCAGTACTTC. Full variable domain (missing parts from reference TRBV11-2 and TRBJ2-4): EAGVAQSPRYKIIEKRQSVAFWCNPISGHATLYWYQQILGQGPKLLIQFQNNGVVDDSQLPKDRFSAERLKGVDSTLKIQPAKLEDSAVYLCASSFVQLAKNIQYFGAGTRLSVL.